One sample yielded the 9 T cell receptor beta chains listed below, sequenced in a study of blood T cell repertoires in COVID-19. Libraries were prepared by immunoSEQ multiplex PCR; TCRdb keeps only in-frame clonotypes and omits some of them. The repertoire consists of a few hundred thousand clones, with roughly 82% occurring once and the leading ten covering 1.4%. The sequenced sample was peripheral blood. The receptors derive from a woman in her thirties or forties who had recovered from COVID-19.

The chain carries TRBV5-1 and TRBJ2-1, with TRBD1 matching over 9 bases. CDR1 and CDR2 (germline): SGHRS, YFSETQ. V was clipped by 0 bases and J by 6 bases; unmatched bases: 4. The CDR3 has 15 residues. CDR3 in amino acids: CASSLVGTGPNEQFF. The CDR3 DNA sequence: TGCGCCAGCAGCTTGGTTGGGACAGGGCCCAATGAGCAGTTCTTC.

The chain couples TRBV10-3 to TRBJ2-7; D call uncertain. The V gene lost 7 bases and the J gene lost 3 bases, with 16 bases spanning the gap. CDR3 size: 14 residues. In germline, CDR1 is ENHRY, CDR2 SYGVKD. Here the CDR3 reads CAIKESLVIYEQYF. In nucleotides, the CDR3 is TGTGCCATCAAGGAGTCGCTAGTGATCTACGAGCAGTACTTC.

This clone was seen only once. The CDR3 DNA follows: TGTGCCAGCAGCATTGCACCGGGACAGGGCAAGAATGAGCAGTTCTTC. It encodes CASSIAPGQGKNEQFF. The chain links TRBV7-2 to TRBJ2-1; 9 nucleotides agree with TRBD1. J was trimmed by 7 bases and V by 5 bases; bases with no gene match: 12. Per germline, CDR1 SGHTA and CDR2 FQGNSA. The CDR3 has 16 amino acids.

The chain combines TRBV14 with TRBJ1-2; 12 nucleotides agree with TRBD1. Unmatched junction bases numbered 15, after V lost 1 base and J lost 3 bases. Germline CDR1 and CDR2: SGHDN and FVKESK. This CDR3 has 20 amino acids. The CDR3 DNA sequence: TGTGCCAGCAGCCAAGGTTTCCGGGGACAGGGGGCGCCGAGGGACTATGGCTACACCTTC. Amino acid sequence: CASSQGFRGQGAPRDYGYTF.

The chain carries TRBV6-2 or TRBV6-3 and TRBJ2-1; 9 positions match TRBD2. V was pared by 2 bases and J by 7 bases, with 9 bases of the junction left unmatched. CDR3 size: 16 residues. Looked up from germline, CDR1 is MNHEY and CDR2 is SVGEGT. The CDR3 DNA sequence: TGTGCCAGCAGTTACGGTGGGCTAGCGGGGTATAATGAGCAGTTCTTC. The encoded protein is CASSYGGLAGYNEQFF.

The genes are TRBV6-5 and TRBJ1-1, with 8 bases aligning to TRBD1. CDR1 MNHEY and CDR2 SVGAGI come from the germline V gene. The CDR3 has 12 residues. V dropped 11 bases and J dropped 5; count of bases not matched to a gene: 7. The CDR3 here is CAGWDRITEAFF. The CDR3 DNA sequence: TGTGCCGGGTGGGACAGGATAACTGAAGCTTTCTTT.

This chain links TRBV2 with TRBJ2-6; D is undetermined. Per the germline V gene, CDR1 is SNHLY and CDR2 is FYNNEI. V lost 3 bases and J 1 base, leaving 7 bases between the germline ends. The CDR3 runs to 15 residues. DNA of the CDR3: TGTGCCAGCAGTGAGAGGATTTCTGGGGCCAACGTCCTGACTTTC. Protein sequence: CASSERISGANVLTF.

The chain employs TRBV7-2 and TRBJ2-3, with D uncertain. Trimming pared 3 bases from V and 6 bases from J, leaving 16 bases between. The CDR3 extends over 15 amino acids. Germline CDR1 and CDR2: SGHTA and FQGNSA. The CDR3 DNA reads TGTGCCAGCAGCTTTTCGTCGGTAGCAGCGGATACGCAGTATTTT. This codes for CASSFSSVAADTQYF.

This clone was picked up a small number of times. The V call is TRBV7-9, the J call TRBJ2-7; tentative D call: TRBD1 (6 bases). The ends were cut back, 3 bases at V and 6 bases at J, with 18 bases in the middle. This CDR3 is 15 amino acids long. The germline V gene encodes CDR1 SEHNR and CDR2 FQNEAQ (reference sequence). In DNA, the CDR3 is TGTGCCAGCAGCTTCCATGTGGGGACACAAATCGAGCAGTACTTC. Protein product: CASSFHVGTQIEQYF.